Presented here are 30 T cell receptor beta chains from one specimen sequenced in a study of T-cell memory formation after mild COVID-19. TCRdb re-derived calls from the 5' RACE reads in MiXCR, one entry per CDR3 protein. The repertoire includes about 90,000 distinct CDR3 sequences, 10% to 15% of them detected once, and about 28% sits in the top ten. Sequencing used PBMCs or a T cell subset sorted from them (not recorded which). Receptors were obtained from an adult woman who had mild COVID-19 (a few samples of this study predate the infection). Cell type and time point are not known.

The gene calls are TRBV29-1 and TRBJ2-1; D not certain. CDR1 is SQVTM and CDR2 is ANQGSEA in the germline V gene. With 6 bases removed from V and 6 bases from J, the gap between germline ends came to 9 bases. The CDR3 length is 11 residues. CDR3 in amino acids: CSVGPGNEQFF. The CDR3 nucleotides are TGCAGCGTAGGACCCGGCAATGAGCAGTTCTTC.

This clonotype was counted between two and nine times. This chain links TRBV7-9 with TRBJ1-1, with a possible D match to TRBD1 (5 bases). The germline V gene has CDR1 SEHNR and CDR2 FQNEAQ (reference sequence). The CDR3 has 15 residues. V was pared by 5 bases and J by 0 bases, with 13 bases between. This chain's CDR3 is CASSPQDRMNTEAFF. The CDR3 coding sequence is TGTGCCAGCAGCCCCCAAGACAGAATGAACACTGAAGCTTTCTTT.

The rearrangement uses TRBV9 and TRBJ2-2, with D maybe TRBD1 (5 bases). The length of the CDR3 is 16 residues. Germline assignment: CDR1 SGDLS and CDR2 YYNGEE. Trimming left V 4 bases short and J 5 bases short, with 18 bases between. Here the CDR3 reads CASSPRPAGHTGELFF. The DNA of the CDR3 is TGTGCCAGCAGCCCACGACCGGCCGGACATACCGGGGAGCTGTTTTTT. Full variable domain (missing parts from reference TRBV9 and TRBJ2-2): DSGVTQTPKHLITATGQRVTLRCSPRSGDLSVYWYQQSLDQGLQFLIQYYNGEERAKGNILERFSAQQFPDLHSELNLSSLELGDSALYFCASSPRPAGHTGELFFGEGSRLTVL.

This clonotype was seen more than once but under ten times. In DNA, the CDR3 is TGTGCCAGCAGCCCCCGCACAGGGAGGGGCCCACATAAGTACTTC. Translating it yields CASSPRTGRGPHKYF. The chain joins TRBV21-1 to TRBJ2-7; TRBD1, the D gene given by the table, was not confirmed from the DNA. TRBV21-1 has pseudogene status. This CDR3 has 15 amino acids.

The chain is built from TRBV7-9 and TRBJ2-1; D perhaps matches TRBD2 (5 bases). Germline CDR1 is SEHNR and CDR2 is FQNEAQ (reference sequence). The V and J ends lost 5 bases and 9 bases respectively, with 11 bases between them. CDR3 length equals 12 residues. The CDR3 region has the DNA TGTGCCAGCAGCACGGACTTGGTTGAGCAGTTCTTC. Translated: CASSTDLVEQFF.

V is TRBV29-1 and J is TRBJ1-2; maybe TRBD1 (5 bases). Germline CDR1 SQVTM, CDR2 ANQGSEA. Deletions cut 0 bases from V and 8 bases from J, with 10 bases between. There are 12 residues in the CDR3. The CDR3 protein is CSVEDVGDGYTF. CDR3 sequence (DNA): TGCAGCGTTGAAGACGTAGGGGACGGCTACACCTTC. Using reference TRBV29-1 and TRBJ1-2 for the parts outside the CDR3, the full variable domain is SAVISQKPSRDICQRGTSLTIQCQVDSQVTMMFWYRQQPGQSLTLIATANQGSEATYESGFVIDKFPISRPNLTFSTLTVSNMSPEDSSIYLCSVEDVGDGYTFGSGTRLTVV.

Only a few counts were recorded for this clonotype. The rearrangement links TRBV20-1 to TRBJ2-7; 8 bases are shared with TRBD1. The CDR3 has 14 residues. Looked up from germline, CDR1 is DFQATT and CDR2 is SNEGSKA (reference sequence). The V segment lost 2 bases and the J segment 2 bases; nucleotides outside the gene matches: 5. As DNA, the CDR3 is TGCAGTGCTAGAAGCCGGGACAGGACCTACGAGCAGTACTTC. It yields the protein CSARSRDRTYEQYF.

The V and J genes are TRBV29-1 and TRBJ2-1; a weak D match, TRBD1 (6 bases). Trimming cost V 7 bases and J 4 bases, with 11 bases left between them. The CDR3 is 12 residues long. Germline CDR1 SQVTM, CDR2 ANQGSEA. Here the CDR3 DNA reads TGCAGCGGAGGACAGCCGTACAATGAGCAGTTCTTC. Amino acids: CSGGQPYNEQFF.

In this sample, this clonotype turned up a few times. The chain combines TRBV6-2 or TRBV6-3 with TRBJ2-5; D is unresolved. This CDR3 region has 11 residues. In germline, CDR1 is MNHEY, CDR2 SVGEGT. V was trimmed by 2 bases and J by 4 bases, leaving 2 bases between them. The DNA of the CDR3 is TGTGCCAGCAGTTACATAGAGACCCAGTACTTC. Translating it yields CASSYIETQYF.

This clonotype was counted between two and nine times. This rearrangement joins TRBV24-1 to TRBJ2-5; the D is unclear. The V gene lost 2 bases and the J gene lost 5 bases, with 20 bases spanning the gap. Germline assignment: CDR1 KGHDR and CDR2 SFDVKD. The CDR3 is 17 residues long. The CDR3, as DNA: TGTGCCACCAGTGATTCTAATTCAGAAGACCTAATGGAGACCCAGTACTTC. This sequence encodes CATSDSNSEDLMETQYF.

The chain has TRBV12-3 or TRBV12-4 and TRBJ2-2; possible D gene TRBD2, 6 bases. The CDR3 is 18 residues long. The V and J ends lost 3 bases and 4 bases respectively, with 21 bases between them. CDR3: CASSFRGMEGEGTGELFF. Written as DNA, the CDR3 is TGTGCCAGCAGTTTCCGGGGGATGGAGGGCGAGGGCACCGGGGAGCTGTTTTTT.

The CDR3 protein is CASGFGTGGFEQYF. The CDR3 DNA sequence: TGTGCTAGTGGTTTTGGGACAGGGGGCTTCGAGCAGTACTTC. V usage is TRBV12-5 and J usage is TRBJ2-7; the match to TRBD1 covers 12 bases. J lost 6 bases, V lost 3 bases, and 3 bases had no gene match. The CDR3 contains 14 residues. Germline CDR1 LGHNT, CDR2 FRNRAP.

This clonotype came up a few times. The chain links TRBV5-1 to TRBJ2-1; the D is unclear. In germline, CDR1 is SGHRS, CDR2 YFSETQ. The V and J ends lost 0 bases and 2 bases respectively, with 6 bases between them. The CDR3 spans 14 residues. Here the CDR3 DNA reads TGCGCCAGCAGCTTGGTGGCGGCCTACAATGAGCAGTTCTTC. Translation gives CASSLVAAYNEQFF. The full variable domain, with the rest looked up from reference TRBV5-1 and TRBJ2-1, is KAGVTQTPRYLIKTRGQQVTLSCSPISGHRSVSWYQQTPGQGLQFLFEYFSETQRNKGNFPGRFSGRQFSNSRSEMNVSTLELGDSALYLCASSLVAAYNEQFFGPGTRLTVL.

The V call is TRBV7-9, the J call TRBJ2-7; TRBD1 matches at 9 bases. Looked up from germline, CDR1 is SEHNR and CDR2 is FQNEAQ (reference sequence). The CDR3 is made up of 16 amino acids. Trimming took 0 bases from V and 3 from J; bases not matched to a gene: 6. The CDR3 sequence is CASSLAPGTGSYEQYF. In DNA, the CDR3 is TGTGCCAGCAGCTTAGCTCCCGGGACAGGGAGCTACGAGCAGTACTTC.

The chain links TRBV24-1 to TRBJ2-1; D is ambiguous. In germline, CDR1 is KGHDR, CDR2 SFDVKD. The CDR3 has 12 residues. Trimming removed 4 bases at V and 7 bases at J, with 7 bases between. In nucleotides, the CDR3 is TGTGCCACCAGTGAGGTAGTTAATGAGCAGTTCTTC. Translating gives CATSEVVNEQFF.

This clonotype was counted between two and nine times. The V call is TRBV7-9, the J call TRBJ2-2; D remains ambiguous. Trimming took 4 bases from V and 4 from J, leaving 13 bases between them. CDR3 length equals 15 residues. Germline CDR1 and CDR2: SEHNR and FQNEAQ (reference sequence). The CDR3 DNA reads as TGTGCCAGCAGCTCGGACCGCTCGGGCACCGGGGAGCTGTTTTTT. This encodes CASSSDRSGTGELFF.

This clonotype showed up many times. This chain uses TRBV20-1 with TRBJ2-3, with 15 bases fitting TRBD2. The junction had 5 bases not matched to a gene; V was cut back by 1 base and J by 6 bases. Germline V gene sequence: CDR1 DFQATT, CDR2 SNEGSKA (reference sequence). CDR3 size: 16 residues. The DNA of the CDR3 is TGCAGTGCTAGAGGAGGGACTAGCGGGGGGAGGGATACGCAGTATTTT. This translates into CSARGGTSGGRDTQYF.

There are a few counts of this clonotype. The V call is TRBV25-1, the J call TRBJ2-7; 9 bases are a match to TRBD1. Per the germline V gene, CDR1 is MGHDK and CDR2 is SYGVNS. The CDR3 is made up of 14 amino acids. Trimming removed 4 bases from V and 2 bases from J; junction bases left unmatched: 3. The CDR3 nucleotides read TGTGCCAGCAGTGCAGGACAGGGGCCCTACGAGCAGTACTTC. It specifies CASSAGQGPYEQYF.

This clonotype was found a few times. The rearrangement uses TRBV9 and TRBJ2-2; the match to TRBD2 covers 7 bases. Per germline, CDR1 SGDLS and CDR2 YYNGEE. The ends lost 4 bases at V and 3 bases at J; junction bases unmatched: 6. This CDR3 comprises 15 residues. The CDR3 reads CASSHSSGYTGELFF. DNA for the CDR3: TGTGCCAGCAGCCATTCTAGCGGTTACACCGGGGAGCTGTTTTTT.

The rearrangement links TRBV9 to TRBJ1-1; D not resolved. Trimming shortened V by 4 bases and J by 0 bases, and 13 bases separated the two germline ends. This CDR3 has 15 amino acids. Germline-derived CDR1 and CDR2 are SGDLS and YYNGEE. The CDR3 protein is CASSLTGKVNTEAFF. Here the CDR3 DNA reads TGTGCCAGCAGCCTAACTGGCAAAGTGAACACTGAAGCTTTCTTT. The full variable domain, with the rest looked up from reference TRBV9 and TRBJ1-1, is DSGVTQTPKHLITATGQRVTLRCSPRSGDLSVYWYQQSLDQGLQFLIQYYNGEERAKGNILERFSAQQFPDLHSELNLSSLELGDSALYFCASSLTGKVNTEAFFGQGTRLTVV.

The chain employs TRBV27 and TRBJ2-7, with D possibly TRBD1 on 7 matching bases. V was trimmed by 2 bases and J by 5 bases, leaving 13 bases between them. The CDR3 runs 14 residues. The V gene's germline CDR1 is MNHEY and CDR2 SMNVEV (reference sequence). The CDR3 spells CASSLRARGDEQYF. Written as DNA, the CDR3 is TGTGCCAGCAGTTTAAGGGCCAGGGGGGACGAGCAGTACTTC.

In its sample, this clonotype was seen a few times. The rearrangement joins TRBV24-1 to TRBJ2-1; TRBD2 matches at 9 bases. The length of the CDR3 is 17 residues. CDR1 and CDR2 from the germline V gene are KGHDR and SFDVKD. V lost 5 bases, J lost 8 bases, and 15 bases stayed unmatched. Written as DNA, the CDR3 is TGTGCCACCAGTGCCCATGAGGTGCGGGAGGGCCTCGATGAGCAGTTCTTC. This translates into CATSAHEVREGLDEQFF.

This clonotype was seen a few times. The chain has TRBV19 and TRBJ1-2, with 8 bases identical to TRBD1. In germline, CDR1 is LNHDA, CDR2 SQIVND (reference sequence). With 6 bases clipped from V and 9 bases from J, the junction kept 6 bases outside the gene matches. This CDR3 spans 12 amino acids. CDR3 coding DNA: TGTGCCAGTAGCCCAGGGGGCTGGAGCTACACCTTC. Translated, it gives CASSPGGWSYTF.

The CDR3 protein is CASSARDRDFAYEQYF. The CDR3 coding sequence is TGTGCCAGCAGCGCCCGGGACAGGGATTTTGCCTACGAGCAGTACTTC. V usage is TRBV9 and J usage is TRBJ2-7, with 9 bases identical to TRBD1. The trim removed 3 bases at V and 2 bases at J, leaving 9 bases unmatched. Germline V gives CDR1 SGDLS, CDR2 YYNGEE. The CDR3 runs to 16 residues.

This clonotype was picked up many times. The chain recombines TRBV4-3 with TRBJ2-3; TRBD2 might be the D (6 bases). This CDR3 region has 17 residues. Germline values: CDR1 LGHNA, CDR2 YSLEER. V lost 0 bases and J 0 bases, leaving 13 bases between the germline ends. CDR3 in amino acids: CASSQDNRRESTDTQYF. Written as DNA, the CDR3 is TGCGCCAGCAGCCAAGATAACCGGCGGGAAAGCACAGATACGCAGTATTTT.

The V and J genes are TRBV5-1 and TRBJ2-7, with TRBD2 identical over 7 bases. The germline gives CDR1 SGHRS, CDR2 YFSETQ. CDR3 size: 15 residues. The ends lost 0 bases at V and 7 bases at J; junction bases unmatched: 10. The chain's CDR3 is CASSLGLADSLEQYF. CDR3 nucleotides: TGCGCCAGCAGCTTGGGGCTAGCGGACTCCCTGGAGCAGTACTTC.

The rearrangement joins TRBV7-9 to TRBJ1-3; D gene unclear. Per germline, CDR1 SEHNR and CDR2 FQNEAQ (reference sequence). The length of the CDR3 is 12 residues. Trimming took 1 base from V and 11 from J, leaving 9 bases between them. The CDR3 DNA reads TGTGCCAGCAGCTTAGGAGGATCGTCCATATATTTT. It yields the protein CASSLGGSSIYF.

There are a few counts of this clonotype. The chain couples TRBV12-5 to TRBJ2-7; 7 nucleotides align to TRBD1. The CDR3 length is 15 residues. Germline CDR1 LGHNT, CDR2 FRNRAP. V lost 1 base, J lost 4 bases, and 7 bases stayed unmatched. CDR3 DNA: TGTGCTAGTGGTTTGGGAGGGGGCGGATGGTACGAGCAGTACTTC. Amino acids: CASGLGGGGWYEQYF. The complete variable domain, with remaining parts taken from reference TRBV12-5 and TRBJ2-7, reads DARVTQTPRHKVTEMGQEVTMRCQPILGHNTVFWYRQTMMQGLELLAYFRNRAPLDDSGMPKDRFSAEMPDATLATLKIQPSEPRDSAVYFCASGLGGGGWYEQYFGPGTRLTVT.

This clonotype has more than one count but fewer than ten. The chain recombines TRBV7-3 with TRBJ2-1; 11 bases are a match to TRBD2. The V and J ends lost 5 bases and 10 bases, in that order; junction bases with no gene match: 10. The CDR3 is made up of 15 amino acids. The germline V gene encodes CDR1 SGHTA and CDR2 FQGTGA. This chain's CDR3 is CASSLYSGRAGEQFF. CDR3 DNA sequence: TGTGCCAGCAGCCTATATAGCGGGAGGGCCGGGGAGCAGTTCTTC. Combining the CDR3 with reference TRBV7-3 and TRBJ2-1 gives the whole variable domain GAGVSQTPSNKVTEKGKYVELRCDPISGHTALYWYRQSLGQGPEFLIYFQGTGAADDSGLPNDRFFAVRPEGSVSTLKIQRTERGDSAVYLCASSLYSGRAGEQFFGPGTRLTVL.

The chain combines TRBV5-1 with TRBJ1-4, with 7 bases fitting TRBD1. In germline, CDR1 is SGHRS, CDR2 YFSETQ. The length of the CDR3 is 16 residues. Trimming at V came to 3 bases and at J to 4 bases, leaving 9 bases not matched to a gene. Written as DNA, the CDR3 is TGCGCCAGCAGCTCCCAGGGGGGGGGCCTTAATGAAAAACTGTTTTTT. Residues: CASSSQGGGLNEKLFF.